A single sample is the source of the 10 T cell receptor beta chains below, sequenced in a study of T-cell reconstitution after alpha-beta-depleted transplantation in children. Using unique molecular identifiers, the investigators prepared the TCRbeta library. TCRdb reanalysed the PCR reads using MiXCR and keeps one entry per CDR3 protein. There are some 260,000 distinct CDR3 sequences in the sample; 24% occur only once, and under 5.5% lies in the top ten. The input for sequencing was PBMCs, mostly from graft donor cells, taken 360 days after TCRalphabeta/CD19-depleted stem cell transplant. The source of these receptors is a female patient aged 2 to 10 who had a stem cell transplant for congenital amegakaryocytic thrombocytopenia, so the T cells may come from the graft donor.

This chain joins TRBV2 and TRBJ2-7, with TRBD2 matching 10 bases. The V segment lost 2 bases and the J segment 6 bases; nucleotides outside the gene matches: 10. The CDR3 has 16 residues. Germline V gene lookup returns CDR1 SNHLY and CDR2 FYNNEI. CDR3 sequence (DNA): TGTGCCAGCAGTGAACTGTGGAGCGGGGGGGCCTTCGAGCAGTACTTC. It specifies CASSELWSGGAFEQYF. Drawing the rest from reference TRBV2 and TRBJ2-7, the complete variable domain is EPEVTQTPSHQVTQMGQEVILRCVPISNHLYFYWYRQILGQKVEFLVSFYNNEISEKSEIFDDQFSVERPDGSNFTLKIRSTKLEDSAMYFCASSELWSGGAFEQYFGPGTRLTVT.

The chain recombines TRBV7-7 with TRBJ2-5; D may be TRBD1 (6 bases). V lost 4 bases and J lost 4, with 13 bases in between. In germline, CDR1 is SSHAT, CDR2 FNYEAQ (reference sequence). The length of the CDR3 is 14 residues. The CDR3 is CASSSTGLGETQYF. CDR3 bases: TGTGCCAGCAGCTCCACAGGGTTGGGAGAGACCCAGTACTTC.

In its sample, this clonotype was seen a few times. The chain employs TRBV18 and TRBJ2-1, with 10 bases lining up with TRBD2. V was pared by 2 bases and J by 2 bases, with 6 bases of the junction left unmatched. The CDR3 spans 17 residues. Looked up from germline, CDR1 is KGHSH and CDR2 is LQKENI. Here the CDR3 reads CASSPRTSGATYNEQFF. The DNA of the CDR3 is TGTGCCAGCTCACCAAGGACTAGCGGCGCTACCTACAATGAGCAGTTCTTC.

This chain joins TRBV10-3 and TRBJ1-2; no definite D call. The length of the CDR3 is 13 residues. The germline CDR1 and CDR2 sequences are ENHRY and SYGVKD. Trimming took 2 bases from V and 7 from J, leaving 11 bases between them. CDR3 DNA: TGTGCCATCAGTGAGCTAGGAGAGGGTGGCTACACCTTC. Its protein is CAISELGEGGYTF.

The chain employs TRBV7-2 and TRBJ2-7; TRBD1 is a possible D gene (6 bases). The CDR3 is made up of 15 amino acids. The germline gives CDR1 SGHTA, CDR2 FQGNSA. V was pared by 2 bases and J by 4 bases, with 15 bases between. The CDR3, as DNA: TGTGCCAGCAGCTTACTCGGCAGGGGAAAATACGAGCAGTACTTC. This gives the protein CASSLLGRGKYEQYF.

This clonotype was detected a few times. The rearrangement uses TRBV15 and TRBJ2-1; 11 bases line up with TRBD2. CDR1 and CDR2 (germline): LNHNV, YYDKDF (reference sequence). The V gene end was trimmed by 1 base and the J gene end by 6 bases; junction bases not matched to a gene: 2. This CDR3 region has 15 residues. The CDR3, as DNA: TGTGCCACCAGCAGAGGACTAGCGGGATCCAATGAGCAGTTCTTC. This encodes CATSRGLAGSNEQFF.

This clonotype turned up a few times. J is TRBJ2-2 and V is TRBV6-5, with TRBD1 matching 10 bases. The CDR3 has 16 amino acids. Germline lookup yields CDR1 MNHEY and CDR2 SVGAGI. Germline trimming cut 5 bases from V and 6 bases from J; bases unmatched to any gene: 9. CDR3 region: CASSRPGQGGAGELFF. CDR3 DNA sequence: TGTGCCAGCAGTCGCCCTGGACAGGGGGGAGCCGGGGAGCTGTTTTTT.

The chain employs TRBV6-1 and TRBJ2-5; D is perhaps TRBD2 (5 bases). V lost 5 bases, J lost 3 bases, and 13 bases lay in between. CDR3 length: 14 residues. From germline, CDR1 is MNHNS and CDR2 SASEGT. Here the CDR3 DNA reads TGTGCCAGCAGTCCCCGGACTGAGAAAGAGACCCAGTACTTC. Protein product: CASSPRTEKETQYF.

There are a few counts of this clonotype. This chain connects TRBV7-8 to TRBJ2-5, with D possibly being TRBD1 (6 bases). V lost 7 bases to trimming and J lost 5 bases, with 23 bases between them. CDR1 SGHVS and CDR2 FQNEAQ come from the germline V gene. The CDR3 runs to 16 residues. This CDR3 is CASNLRRQGITETQYF. The CDR3 DNA reads as TGTGCCAGCAACCTGAGGCGCCAGGGGATAACGGAGACCCAGTACTTC.

This clonotype has a handful of counts. The gene calls are TRBV11-2 and TRBJ2-2; D might be TRBD1 or TRBD2, each matching 6 bases. This CDR3 contains 16 residues. The V end lost 3 bases, the J end lost 4 bases, and 15 bases lay between the germline ends. Germline-derived CDR1 and CDR2 are SGHAT and FQNNGV. CDR3 in DNA: TGTGCCAGCAGCTTTCCTGGAGGGGGGCCCACCGGGGAGCTGTTTTTT. This encodes CASSFPGGGPTGELFF.